These 25 T cell receptor beta chains share one sample of origin, sequenced in a study of identical twins. MiXCR, run by TCRdb on the 5' RACE reads, gives a single entry per CDR3 protein. The sample shows some 500,000 distinct CDR3 sequences, around 14% of them seen only once. These sequences were also reported in another study, on yellow fever vaccine responses in identical twins.

Sequencing input: CD4+ T cells sorted from blood. The receptors were gathered from a woman aged 18-29 years in good health.

Only a few counts were recorded for this clonotype. This sequence joins TRBV7-9 and TRBJ2-2; TRBD1 or TRBD2 may be the D gene (5 bases each). The ends were cut back, 8 bases at V and 1 base at J, with 14 bases in the middle. The CDR3 runs 15 residues. Germline loops: CDR1 SEHNR, CDR2 FQNEAQ (reference sequence). CDR3 coding DNA: TGTGCCAGCCGGTCCGGGACGGTGAACACCGGGGAGCTGTTTTTT. It codes for CASRSGTVNTGELFF.

The chain carries TRBV7-2 and TRBJ2-2, with D possibly TRBD2 on 7 matching bases. V gave up 1 base and J gave up 8 bases, with 14 bases separating them. Germline V gene sequence: CDR1 SGHTA, CDR2 FQGNSA. The CDR3 covers 15 residues. The CDR3 here is CASSLEAGAEGELFF. Here the CDR3 DNA reads TGTGCCAGCAGCTTAGAGGCGGGGGCCGAGGGGGAGCTGTTTTTT. Using reference TRBV7-2 and TRBJ2-2 for the parts outside the CDR3, the full variable domain is GAGVSQSPSNKVTEKGKDVELRCDPISGHTALYWYRQSLGQGLEFLIYFQGNSAPDKSGLPSDRFSAERTGGSVSTLTIQRTQQEDSAVYLCASSLEAGAEGELFFGEGSRLTVL.

CDR3 sequence: CASSSLPVTQYF. The CDR3 nucleotides read TGTGCCAGCAGTTCGCTCCCGGTTACGCAGTATTTT. V gene TRBV6-2 or TRBV6-3 combines with J gene TRBJ2-3; D is unresolved. V was trimmed by 4 bases and J by 8 bases, leaving 10 bases between them. Germline V lookup: CDR1 MNHEY, CDR2 SVGEGT. This CDR3 spans 12 amino acids.

Only a few counts were recorded for this clonotype. V is TRBV20-1 and J is TRBJ1-5; a weak D match, TRBD1 (5 bases). The CDR3 is 14 residues long. Between the trimmed V and J ends, which lost 6 bases and 0 bases, there was a span of 12 bases. Germline CDR1 is DFQATT and CDR2 is SNEGSKA (reference sequence). This CDR3 reads CSATQTVSNQPQHF. In DNA, the CDR3 is TGCAGTGCAACTCAGACAGTTAGCAATCAGCCCCAGCATTTT.

This clonotype was observed a few times. The CDR3 is CASSPRGLAGGPLGRSTDTQYF. CDR3 bases: TGTGCCAGCAGTCCCCGAGGGCTAGCGGGAGGCCCGCTAGGAAGAAGCACAGATACGCAGTATTTT. The V and J genes are TRBV6-4 and TRBJ2-3, with 11 bases identical to TRBD2. From germline, CDR1 is MRHNA and CDR2 SNTAGT. There are 22 residues in the CDR3. V gave up 5 bases and J gave up 0 bases; unmatched junction bases: 22.

The rearrangement links TRBV3-1 to TRBJ2-5, with 9 bases identical to TRBD2. J was trimmed by 7 bases and V by 1 base; bases with no gene match: 10. The CDR3 sequence is 16 residues long. Germline values: CDR1 LGHDT, CDR2 YNNKEL (reference sequence). CDR3 residues: CASSQAVAGVAWTQYF. Written as DNA, the CDR3 is TGTGCCAGCAGCCAAGCGGTAGCGGGGGTCGCATGGACCCAGTACTTC.

This chain uses TRBV11-3 with TRBJ2-2, with unresolved D. This CDR3 is 12 amino acids long. V was cut by 5 bases and J by 1 base, with 2 bases left in between. Germline CDR1 is SGHNT and CDR2 is YENEEA. The CDR3 region has the DNA TGTGCCAGCAGCGGGAACACCGGGGAGCTGTTTTTT. It is translated as CASSGNTGELFF.

The J gene is TRBJ2-3, the V gene TRBV20-1; D possibly corresponds to TRBD2 (6 bases). CDR3 size: 14 residues. V was clipped by 6 bases and J by 3 bases, with 16 bases between them. Germline CDR1 reads DFQATT; CDR2 reads SNEGSKA (reference sequence). The CDR3 DNA follows: TGCAGTGCCCCCCAAAGCCGGGGGACAGATACGCAGTATTTT. Its translation is CSAPQSRGTDTQYF.

The chain combines TRBV7-8 with TRBJ1-6; tentative D call: TRBD1 (5 bases). In germline, CDR1 is SGHVS, CDR2 FQNEAQ. The CDR3 has 15 residues. The V and J ends lost 5 bases and 4 bases respectively, with 12 bases between them. Here the CDR3 DNA reads TGTGCCAGCAGCCCTACAGGAGAGTATAATTCACCCCTCCACTTT. Translated, it gives CASSPTGEYNSPLHF.

The V and J genes are TRBV19 and TRBJ2-2; 11 nucleotides match TRBD2. J lost 2 bases, V lost 7 bases, and 6 bases had no gene match. The CDR3 runs to 16 residues. The germline gives CDR1 LNHDA, CDR2 SQIVND (reference sequence). Here the CDR3 reads CASKERLAGNTGELFF. The CDR3 DNA reads as TGTGCCAGTAAGGAGAGACTAGCGGGAAACACCGGGGAGCTGTTTTTT.

In DNA form, the CDR3 reads TGTGCCAGCAGCATCATGGGACTAGCTGGAGCAGATACGCAGTATTTT. Its protein product is CASSIMGLAGADTQYF. The rearrangement joins TRBV9 to TRBJ2-3; 9 bases align to TRBD2. Unmatched junction bases numbered 10, after V lost 4 bases and J lost 4 bases. The CDR3 contains 16 residues. Germline assignment: CDR1 SGDLS and CDR2 YYNGEE.

This clonotype was seen at least ten times. This chain joins TRBV7-2 and TRBJ2-5; TRBD2 is a possible D gene (5 bases). Trimming removed 1 base from V and 4 bases from J, with 10 bases in between. Germline V gives CDR1 SGHTA, CDR2 FQGNSA. The CDR3 runs 14 residues. The CDR3 protein is CASSLVRGRETQYF. CDR3 in DNA: TGTGCCAGCAGCTTAGTCCGGGGAAGAGAGACCCAGTACTTC.

J is TRBJ1-1 and V is TRBV6-2 or TRBV6-3, with 7 bases that match TRBD1. Germline lookup yields CDR1 MNHEY and CDR2 SVGEGT. The CDR3 has 14 amino acids. V shed 5 bases and J 1 base; nucleotides not matched to a gene: 4. This chain's CDR3 is CASSKNRGNTEAFF. Written as DNA, the CDR3 is TGTGCCAGCAGTAAAAACAGGGGGAACACTGAAGCTTTCTTT.

The rearrangement links TRBV5-6 to TRBJ2-2; D is unresolved. Germline loops: CDR1 SGHDT, CDR2 YYEEEE. The V end lost 7 bases, the J end lost 0 bases, and 13 bases lay between the germline ends. The CDR3 loop spans 15 amino acids. The CDR3 region has the DNA TGTGCCAGCGCGAGGCGGCGGCCGAACACCGGGGAGCTGTTTTTT. It yields the protein CASARRRPNTGELFF.

The chain couples TRBV20-1 to TRBJ2-5; D gene unclear. Germline CDR1 and CDR2: DFQATT and SNEGSKA (reference sequence). The CDR3 is 10 residues long. CDR3 region: CTSARETQYF. DNA for the CDR3: TGCACCTCGGCACGGGAGACCCAGTACTTC.

The rearrangement links TRBV6-1 to TRBJ2-2; the match to TRBD2 covers 8 bases. V shed 4 bases, J shed 2 bases, and the junction held 9 bases outside the gene matches. Germline CDR1 and CDR2: MNHNS and SASEGT. The CDR3 has 17 residues. CDR3 in amino acids: CASSVGKRGRNTGELFF. CDR3 bases: TGTGCCAGCAGTGTTGGAAAGCGGGGGAGAAACACCGGGGAGCTGTTTTTT.

This clonotype was observed a few times. The V and J genes are TRBV4-3 and TRBJ2-7; 8 bases fit TRBD2. The CDR3 extends over 17 amino acids. V was clipped by 4 bases and J by 0 bases; unmatched bases: 11. CDR1 and CDR2 from the germline V gene are LGHNA and YSLEER. CDR3 sequence (DNA): TGCGCCAGCAGCCGGTCTTGGACTAGCCGAAACTCCTACGAGCAGTACTTC. Translation: CASSRSWTSRNSYEQYF.

The table lists this clonotype with a few counts. A junction end diverges from the germline sequence, so it may reflect a read error. This rearrangement joins TRBV14 to TRBJ2-2; D is ambiguous. This CDR3 has 13 amino acids. The germline CDR1 and CDR2 sequences are SGHDN and FVKESK. The CDR3 sequence: CASSQLNSGELFF. The CDR3 DNA reads TGTGCCAGCAGCCAATTGAACTCCGGGGAGCTGTTTTTT.

This clonotype was detected only a few times. The J gene is TRBJ2-1, the V gene TRBV11-2; TRBD2 aligns across 13 bases. Germline V gene data show CDR1 as SGHAT and CDR2 as FQNNGV. V shed 2 bases and J 4 bases; nucleotides not matched to a gene: 11. This CDR3 has 19 residues. The CDR3 loop is CASSLLGTSGVRGYNEQFF. In DNA, the CDR3 is TGTGCCAGCAGCTTACTGGGGACTAGCGGGGTCAGAGGGTACAATGAGCAGTTCTTC.

The chain uses TRBV14 and TRBJ2-3, with 10 bases fitting TRBD2. Germline V gene data show CDR1 as SGHDN and CDR2 as FVKESK. The CDR3 is 15 residues long. V lost 3 bases and J lost 4; bases outside the gene matches: 4. The CDR3 region is CASSHPSGSSDTQYF. CDR3 coding DNA: TGTGCCAGCAGCCACCCTAGCGGGAGTTCAGATACGCAGTATTTT.

This clonotype was counted ten times or more. The V call is TRBV28, the J call TRBJ1-2; D not resolved. Germline-derived CDR1 and CDR2 are MDHEN and SYDVKM. The ends were cut back, 7 bases at V and 0 bases at J, with 9 bases in the middle. The CDR3 consists of 13 residues. For the CDR3, the DNA is TGTGCCAGCAACTTTGTAGCTAACTATGGCTACACCTTC. This translates into CASNFVANYGYTF.

The chain combines TRBV5-1 with TRBJ1-4; D is undetermined. This CDR3 is 14 amino acids long. The germline V and J ends were trimmed by 4 bases and 3 bases, with 10 bases remaining between them. The V gene's germline CDR1 is SGHRS and CDR2 YFSETQ. DNA of the CDR3: TGCGCCAGCAGCCCATCACTGTCTAATGAAAAACTGTTTTTT. This codes for CASSPSLSNEKLFF.

The rearrangement uses TRBV20-1 and TRBJ2-5, with D unclear. CDR1 and CDR2 (germline): DFQATT, SNEGSKA (reference sequence). V was cut by 7 bases and J by 2 bases, with 14 bases left in between. This CDR3 contains 13 residues. As DNA, the CDR3 is TGCAGTGTACCCGGTCGCGCTCAAGAGACCCAGTACTTC. Amino acids: CSVPGRAQETQYF.

Many counts were recorded for this clonotype. This chain joins TRBV6-6 and TRBJ2-5; D is uncertain. The CDR3 sequence is 12 residues long. V lost 2 bases, J lost 4 bases, and 5 bases lay in between. The germline V gene has CDR1 MNHNY and CDR2 SVGAGI (reference sequence). CDR3 nucleotides: TGTGCCAGCAGTTACCCCGGAGAGACCCAGTACTTC. This encodes CASSYPGETQYF.

This clonotype was detected only a few times. The DNA of the CDR3 is TGCGCCAGCAGCCGACAGGGGGCCCGGGGAATGGGGGAGCAGTACTTC. It specifies CASSRQGARGMGEQYF. This chain uses TRBV4-1 with TRBJ2-7, with 10 bases lining up with TRBD1. Losses at the gene ends were 4 bases for V and 7 bases for J; bases not matched to a gene: 13. The CDR3 spans 16 residues. Germline loops: CDR1 MGHRA, CDR2 YSYEKL.